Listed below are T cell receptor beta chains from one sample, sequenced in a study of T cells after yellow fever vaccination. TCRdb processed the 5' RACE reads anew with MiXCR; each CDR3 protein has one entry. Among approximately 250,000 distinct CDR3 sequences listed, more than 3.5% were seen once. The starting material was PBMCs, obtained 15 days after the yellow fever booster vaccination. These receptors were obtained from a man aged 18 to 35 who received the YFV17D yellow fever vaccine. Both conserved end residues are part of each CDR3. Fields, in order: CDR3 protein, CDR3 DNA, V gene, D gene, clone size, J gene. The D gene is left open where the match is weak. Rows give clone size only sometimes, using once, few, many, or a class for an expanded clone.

cdr3_aa: CASSLEDETQYF
cdr3_nt: TGCGCCAGCAGCTTGGAGGATGAGACCCAGTACTTC
v_call: TRBV5-1
d_call: .
clone_size: many
j_call: TRBJ2-5

cdr3_aa: CASSLPQIGNTGELFF
cdr3_nt: TGTGCCAGCAGTTTACCCCAGATAGGGAACACCGGGGAGCTGTTTTTT
v_call: TRBV28
d_call: .
clone_size: many
j_call: TRBJ2-2

cdr3_aa: CASSSDTRVIPYEQYF
cdr3_nt: TGTGCCAGCAGCTCCGATACCAGGGTGATTCCCTACGAGCAGTACTTC
v_call: TRBV11-2
d_call: .
clone_size: few
j_call: TRBJ2-7

cdr3_aa: CASNPGPGGNTIYF
cdr3_nt: TGTGCCAGCAACCCGGGCCCGGGTGGAAACACCATATATTTT
v_call: TRBV7-2
d_call: .
clone_size: many
j_call: TRBJ1-3

cdr3_aa: CASSLAGGLFGQFF
cdr3_nt: TGTGCCAGCAGTTTAGCGGGGGGCCTATTCGGGCAGTTCTTC
v_call: TRBV6-2/TRBV6-3
d_call: TRBD2
clone_size: many
j_call: TRBJ2-1

cdr3_aa: CASSFGAYNEQFF
cdr3_nt: TGCGCCAGCAGCTTTGGAGCGTACAATGAGCAGTTCTTC
v_call: TRBV5-1
d_call: .
clone_size: many
j_call: TRBJ2-1

cdr3_aa: CASSTWTGEYSPLHF
cdr3_nt: TGTGCCAGCAGCACCTGGACAGGGGAATATTCACCCCTCCACTTT
v_call: TRBV7-2
d_call: TRBD1
clone_size: many
j_call: TRBJ1-6

cdr3_aa: CASSLDGGEEDTQYF
cdr3_nt: TGCGCCAGCAGCTTGGACGGGGGGGAAGAAGATACGCAGTATTTT
v_call: TRBV5-1
d_call: TRBD2
clone_size: many
j_call: TRBJ2-3

cdr3_aa: CASSLIGTDTQYF
cdr3_nt: TGTGCCAGCAGCTTAATCGGCACAGATACGCAGTATTTT
v_call: TRBV7-9
d_call: .
clone_size: many
j_call: TRBJ2-3

cdr3_aa: CASSRGQGGETQYF
cdr3_nt: TGCGCCAGCAGCCGGGGACAGGGAGGAGAGACCCAGTACTTC
v_call: TRBV5-1
d_call: TRBD1
clone_size: many
j_call: TRBJ2-5

cdr3_aa: CASRVEGNQPQHF
cdr3_nt: TGTGCCAGCAGGGTAGAGGGCAATCAGCCCCAGCATTTT
v_call: TRBV2
d_call: .
clone_size: many
j_call: TRBJ1-5

cdr3_aa: CASSTRDLRLDGYTF
cdr3_nt: TGTGCCAGCAGTACCCGGGACCTCAGGTTGGATGGCTACACCTTC
v_call: TRBV28
d_call: .
clone_size: .
j_call: TRBJ1-2

cdr3_aa: CAISEPRDPDTQYF
cdr3_nt: TGTGCCATCAGTGAGCCCCGGGACCCAGATACGCAGTATTTT
v_call: TRBV10-3
d_call: .
clone_size: .
j_call: TRBJ2-3

cdr3_aa: CASSQVTDIHQPQHF
cdr3_nt: TGTGCCAGCAGCCAAGTTACAGATATTCATCAGCCCCAGCATTTT
v_call: TRBV4-2
d_call: .
clone_size: many
j_call: TRBJ1-5

cdr3_aa: CSASAFVGEDSPLHF
cdr3_nt: TGCAGTGCTAGTGCTTTCGTTGGAGAGGATTCACCCCTCCACTTT
v_call: TRBV20-1
d_call: .
clone_size: many
j_call: TRBJ1-6

cdr3_aa: CASSNTGTPNTGELFF
cdr3_nt: TGTGCCAGCAGTAACACCGGGACACCAAACACCGGGGAGCTGTTTTTT
v_call: TRBV7-9
d_call: .
clone_size: many
j_call: TRBJ2-2

cdr3_aa: CSARDRGHGYTF
cdr3_nt: TGCAGTGCTAGGGACAGGGGGCATGGCTACACCTTC
v_call: TRBV20-1
d_call: TRBD1
clone_size: many
j_call: TRBJ1-2

cdr3_aa: CARPRVRNHSGYF
cdr3_nt: TGTGCCCGCCCGAGGGTTAGAAACCATTCCGGATATTTT
v_call: TRBV7-3
d_call: .
clone_size: many
j_call: TRBJ1-3

cdr3_aa: CASSYSADTQYF
cdr3_nt: TGTGCCAGCAGTTATAGTGCAGATACGCAGTATTTT
v_call: TRBV27
d_call: .
clone_size: .
j_call: TRBJ2-3

cdr3_aa: CASSLGWGTSIDEQFF
cdr3_nt: TGTGCCAGCAGTTTAGGGTGGGGGACTAGCATTGATGAGCAGTTCTTC
v_call: TRBV27
d_call: TRBD2
clone_size: many
j_call: TRBJ2-1

cdr3_aa: CASSPGPRNTIYF
cdr3_nt: TGTGCCAGCAGCCCCGGGCCTCGAAACACCATATATTTT
v_call: TRBV13
d_call: .
clone_size: many
j_call: TRBJ1-3

cdr3_aa: CASSPQGLAGNGETQYF
cdr3_nt: TGCGCCAGCAGCCCACAAGGACTAGCGGGGAATGGGGAGACCCAGTACTTC
v_call: TRBV4-3
d_call: TRBD2
clone_size: many
j_call: TRBJ2-5

cdr3_aa: CASSLGGHSNQPQHF
cdr3_nt: TGTGCCAGCAGTTTAGGGGGCCATAGCAATCAGCCCCAGCATTTT
v_call: TRBV27
d_call: .
clone_size: many
j_call: TRBJ1-5

cdr3_aa: CASSLNGLAITDTQYF
cdr3_nt: TGTGCCAGCAGCTTGAACGGACTAGCTATCACAGATACGCAGTATTTT
v_call: TRBV5-4
d_call: TRBD2
clone_size: many
j_call: TRBJ2-3

cdr3_aa: CSAPQGADYGYTF
cdr3_nt: TGCAGTGCTCCACAGGGGGCGGACTATGGCTACACCTTC
v_call: TRBV20-1
d_call: TRBD1
clone_size: many
j_call: TRBJ1-2

cdr3_aa: CASSPTGPGSPEKLFF
cdr3_nt: TGTGCCAGCTCACCCACTGGGCCCGGGAGCCCCGAAAAACTGTTTTTT
v_call: TRBV18
d_call: .
clone_size: .
j_call: TRBJ1-4

cdr3_aa: CASSNPGQGGETQYF
cdr3_nt: TGCGCCAGCAGCAATCCGGGACAGGGAGGCGAGACCCAGTACTTC
v_call: TRBV5-1
d_call: TRBD1
clone_size: many
j_call: TRBJ2-5

cdr3_aa: CASSLLGGPNTGELFF
cdr3_nt: TGTGCCAGCAGTTTATTAGGGGGGCCAAACACCGGGGAGCTGTTTTTT
v_call: TRBV27
d_call: .
clone_size: many
j_call: TRBJ2-2

cdr3_aa: CASGRGRRQPQHF
cdr3_nt: TGTGCCAGCGGTCGGGGGAGGCGGCAGCCCCAGCATTTT
v_call: TRBV12-3/TRBV12-4
d_call: .
clone_size: many
j_call: TRBJ1-5

cdr3_aa: CASSSRGPNEKLFF
cdr3_nt: TGTGCCAGCAGCAGCAGGGGACCCAATGAAAAACTGTTTTTT
v_call: TRBV7-9
d_call: .
clone_size: many
j_call: TRBJ1-4